These 8 T cell receptor beta chains share one sample of origin, sequenced in a study of blood T cell repertoires in COVID-19. Clones were sequenced by immunoSEQ multiplex PCR, and TCRdb holds only the in-frame ones, with some missing. The table records around 100,000 clones, more than 80% of them present only once. Input material: peripheral blood. These receptors were collected from a woman older than 75 with acute or convalescent COVID-19.

This chain links TRBV28 with TRBJ1-2, with a weak D call TRBD1 (5 bases). Germline V gene data show CDR1 as MDHEN and CDR2 as SYDVKM. CDR3 length: 14 residues. The ends were cut back, 2 bases at V and 7 bases at J, with 14 bases in the middle. CDR3 nucleotide sequence: TGTGCCAGCAGTTTAGGGTCAGGGAAGGGTGGCTACACCTTC. Translation: CASSLGSGKGGYTF.

The rearrangement joins TRBV12-3 or TRBV12-4 to TRBJ2-7; D remains ambiguous. V was shortened by 5 bases and J by 2 bases, with 10 bases between the two germline ends. The CDR3 spans 13 residues. The CDR3 loop is CASSQNSAYEQYF. The CDR3 DNA reads as TGTGCCAGCAGTCAAAACAGTGCCTACGAGCAGTACTTC.

The rearrangement uses TRBV7-2 and TRBJ2-3; 10 positions agree with TRBD2. Germline CDR1 and CDR2: SGHTA and FQGNSA. CDR3 length equals 17 residues. V shed 0 bases and J 1 base; nucleotides not matched to a gene: 4. The DNA of the CDR3 is TGTGCCAGCAGCTTAGCGTACGGGACTAGCGGCACAGATACGCAGTATTTT. Encoded protein: CASSLAYGTSGTDTQYF.

This rearrangement joins TRBV30 to TRBJ2-3; TRBD2 agrees at 12 bases. This CDR3 comprises 16 residues. Trimming removed 1 base from V and 5 bases from J; junction bases left unmatched: 7. The germline V gene has CDR1 GTSNPN and CDR2 SVGIG (reference sequence). The CDR3 bases are TGTGCCTGGAGTGCCCTAGCGGGGGGGCGCGGAGATACGCAGTATTTT. Residues: CAWSALAGGRGDTQYF.

The gene calls are TRBV7-2 and TRBJ2-1, with D tentatively TRBD2 (6 bases). The CDR3 length is 13 residues. The V gene lost 1 base and the J gene lost 10 bases, with 11 bases spanning the gap. Germline loops: CDR1 SGHTA, CDR2 FQGNSA. The chain's CDR3 is CASSLGTREEQFF. In DNA, the CDR3 is TGTGCCAGCAGCTTAGGAACACGGGAGGAGCAGTTCTTC. Complete variable domain (other parts from reference TRBV7-2 and TRBJ2-1): GAGVSQSPSNKVTEKGKDVELRCDPISGHTALYWYRQSLGQGLEFLIYFQGNSAPDKSGLPSDRFSAERTGGSVSTLTIQRTQQEDSAVYLCASSLGTREEQFFGPGTRLTVL.

The gene calls are TRBV5-4 and TRBJ2-1; D perhaps matches TRBD1 (6 bases). This CDR3 has 14 amino acids. Trimming left V 4 bases short and J 5 bases short, with 13 bases between. Germline CDR1 is SGHNT and CDR2 is YYREEE (reference sequence). Here the CDR3 DNA reads TGTGCCAGCAGCGTACAGGGACCCAACAATGAGCAGTTCTTC. It is translated as CASSVQGPNNEQFF.

Only one count was recorded for this clone. The chain has TRBV6-2 or TRBV6-3 and TRBJ1-5, with a tentative D call TRBD1 (5 bases). The CDR3 is 13 residues long. V lost 5 bases and J 6 bases, leaving 11 bases between the germline ends. Looked up from germline, CDR1 is MNHEY and CDR2 is SVGEGT. CDR3 DNA: TGTGCCAGCAGTGGGGGGGAGTTTCAGCCCCAGCATTTT. Its translation is CASSGGEFQPQHF.

The chain recombines TRBV18 with TRBJ2-7; 12 positions match TRBD2. The CDR3 runs to 17 residues. CDR1 is KGHSH and CDR2 is LQKENI in the germline V gene. V dropped 3 bases and J dropped 2; count of bases not matched to a gene: 8. CDR3 coding DNA: TGTGCCAGCTCACCCAATCCGACTAGCGGGGGAGCCTACGAGCAGTACTTC. Translated, it gives CASSPNPTSGGAYEQYF.